This is a list of T cell receptor beta chains from one sample in a study of blood T cell repertoires in COVID-19. Repertoires were generated with immunoSEQ multiplex PCR, while TCRdb's copy carries only in-frame clones and drops some. This sample has about 68,000 clones; around 80% occur once, and the top ten carry around a tenth. The sequencing sample was made of peripheral blood. These receptors all come from a woman between 50 and 59 years old with acute or convalescent COVID-19. CDR3s include the opening cysteine and the closing phenylalanine or tryptophan. D genes are given only for firm matches. Some rows mark clone size as missing; the rest say once, few, many or name a class of expanded clone.

d_call,v_call,clone_size,j_call,cdr3_nt,cdr3_aa
.,TRBV27,.,TRBJ2-1,TGTGCCAGCAGCCCCCCCTTCAGCTCCTACAATGAGCAGTTCTTC,CASSPPFSSYNEQFF
.,TRBV29-1,.,TRBJ2-1,TGCAGCGTTGAAGGGGGGGACAGTATCAATGAGCAGTTCTTC,CSVEGGDSINEQFF
.,TRBV4-3,.,TRBJ1-4,TGCGCCAGCAGCCAAGATTCCTTAACTAATGAAAAACTGTTTTTT,CASSQDSLTNEKLFF
.,TRBV29-1,once,TRBJ1-1,TGCAGCGTTGAGGGATGGGGGGGAGTGGAGGCTTTCTTT,CSVEGWGGVEAFF
TRBD1,TRBV13,.,TRBJ1-5,TGTGCCAGCAGCTTAGTCTTTCTTGTTCAGGGGGAGATCGGCAATCAGCCCCAGCATTTT,CASSLVFLVQGEIGNQPQHF
.,TRBV14,.,TRBJ1-2,TGTGCCAGCAGCCATAGGGGGACCCTCTATGGCTACACCTTC,CASSHRGTLYGYTF
.,TRBV12-3/TRBV12-4,few,TRBJ1-1,TGTGCCAGCAGTTTGGGGCGGCTGACTGAAGCTTTCTTT,CASSLGRLTEAFF
.,TRBV21-1,few,TRBJ1-4,TGTGCCAGCGTGGGACAGGGGCGGAAGGTCGAACGAAAGGATGAAAAACTGTTTTTT,CASVGQGRKVERKDEKLFF
TRBD1,TRBV5-6,few,TRBJ2-1,TGTGCCAGCAGCCAATGGGACAGGCCTAACAATGAGCAGTTCTTC,CASSQWDRPNNEQFF
.,TRBV19,.,TRBJ1-1,TGTGCCAGTAGTTCTTGGACAGACTCAATGAACACTGAAGCTTTCTTT,CASSSWTDSMNTEAFF
.,TRBV29-1,.,TRBJ2-3,TGCAGCGCCCCACACGAAACAAACCTAGATACGCAGTATTTT,CSAPHETNLDTQYF
TRBD1,TRBV18,.,TRBJ1-1,TGTGCCAGCTCACCCGACAGGGGAAGGGGCACTGAAGCTTTCTTT,CASSPDRGRGTEAFF
.,TRBV10-3,.,TRBJ1-2,TGTGCCGTCGGACAGTCCAAGCTCTATGGCTACACCTTC,CAVGQSKLYGYTF
.,TRBV6-5,.,TRBJ1-5,TGTGCCAGCAGACTACAGGAATATCAGCCCCAGCATTTT,CASRLQEYQPQHF
.,TRBV24-1,.,TRBJ2-3,TGTGCCACCAGTGATCCCGGTGTTGGTACGCAGTATTTT,CATSDPGVGTQYF
.,TRBV18,.,TRBJ2-3,TGTGCCAGCTCACAGACAGGCGTTAGGGATACGCAGTATTTT,CASSQTGVRDTQYF
.,TRBV5-5,few,TRBJ2-7,TGTGCCAGCAGCTTGGAACACCACTACGAGCAGTACTTC,CASSLEHHYEQYF
TRBD1,TRBV10-3,.,TRBJ2-2,TGTGCCATTCAACGGGACAGGGGCACCGGGGAGCTGTTTTTT,CAIQRDRGTGELFF
.,TRBV7-8,.,TRBJ1-3,TGTGCCAGCAGCGACGGTCCAGGCTCTGGAAACACCATATATTTT,CASSDGPGSGNTIYF